This T cell receptor (beta chain) came from a study of control samples from healthy donors and cancer patients. Repertoires were generated with immunoSEQ multiplex PCR, while TCRdb's copy carries only in-frame clones and drops some. This table holds around 110,000 clones, 93% found once. A word on this clone: Other DNA sequences in this sample translate to the same CDR3.

The V gene's germline CDR1 is SGHNT and CDR2 YYREEE (reference sequence). Unmatched junction bases numbered 8, after V lost 4 bases and J lost 7 bases. CDR3 length: 13 residues. The rearrangement joins TRBV5-4 to TRBJ2-7, with 7 bases matching TRBD2. The TCR originated in a man aged 30 to 45 in good health. The sample was blood. The CDR3 DNA follows: TGTGCCAGCAGCCTTGGGACCGGGAGGGAGCAGTACTTC. Its translation is CASSLGTGREQYF.